One T cell receptor beta chain is described in this entry. Its cognate antigen is unknown. The record originates from a study of cytomegalovirus exposure and HLA in healthy donors. Study outcomes and limitations: As confirmed in vitro, three CMV-associated chains were specific for CMV antigens. The study carried out a later analysis of TCR beta sequences. It associated some 17,000 of them with specific HLA alleles at a false discovery rate of 0.05. Evidence from a later analysis indicated that most CMV-associated TCR beta chains looked HLA-restricted.

This CDR3 is 15 amino acids long. Germline V gives CDR1 SGHNT, CDR2 YYREEE (reference sequence). Trimming cost V 3 bases and J 5 bases; bases outside gene matches: 6. The PCR contained 60 Vbeta and 13 Jbeta primers. Measured with immunoSEQ multiplex PCR; TCRdb has only the in-frame clones, and not every one. Of about 140,000 clones in the sample, roughly four fifths were seen once. The sequencing sample was made of PBMCs. This clonotype was sampled from a man between 18 and 35 years old in good health and CMV-seropositive. The chain recombines TRBV5-4 with TRBJ1-1; 11 bases agree with TRBD1. The CDR3 spells CASSWGTGGKTEAFF. Here the CDR3 DNA reads TGTGCCAGCAGCTGGGGGACAGGGGGGAAAACTGAAGCTTTCTTT.